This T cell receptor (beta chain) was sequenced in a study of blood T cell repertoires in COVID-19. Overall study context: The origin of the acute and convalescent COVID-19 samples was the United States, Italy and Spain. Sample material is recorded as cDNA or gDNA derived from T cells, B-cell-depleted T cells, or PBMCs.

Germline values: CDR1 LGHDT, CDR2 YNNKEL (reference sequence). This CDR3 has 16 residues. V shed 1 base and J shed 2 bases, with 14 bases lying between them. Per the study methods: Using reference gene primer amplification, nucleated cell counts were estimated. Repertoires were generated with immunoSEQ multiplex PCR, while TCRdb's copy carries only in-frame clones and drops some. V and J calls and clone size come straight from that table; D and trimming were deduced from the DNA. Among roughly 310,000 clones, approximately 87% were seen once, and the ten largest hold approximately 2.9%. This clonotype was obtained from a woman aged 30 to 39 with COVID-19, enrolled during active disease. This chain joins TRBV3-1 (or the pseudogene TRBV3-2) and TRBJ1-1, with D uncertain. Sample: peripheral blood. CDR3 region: CASSQGWAGLNTEAFF. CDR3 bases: TGTGCCAGCAGCCAAGGATGGGCTGGGCTCAACACTGAAGCTTTCTTT.